The TCR beta chain under discussion was sequenced for a study of T-cell memory formation after mild COVID-19. Across the study: TCR clusters were mostly donor specific.

Study-level results: Some SARS-CoV-2-responding clones were already detected in memory before infection. Day 15 to 85 contracting clones showed balanced CD4/CD8; later expanders leaned CD4+.

After 5'RACE with constant-segment primers, TCR alpha and TCR beta cDNA libraries carrying sample barcodes and UMIs were obtained. TCRdb reanalysed the 5' RACE reads using MiXCR and keeps one entry per CDR3 protein. The sample has more than 150,000 distinct CDR3 sequences; less than 20% are singletons. This clonotype was picked up a small number of times. Antigen specificity is unknown. With V trimmed by 3 bases and J by 4 bases, 2 bases remained unmatched. There are 15 residues in the CDR3. The sequencing input was PBMCs or a T cell subset sorted from them (not recorded which). This receptor was obtained from a young man who had mild COVID-19 (a few samples of this study predate the infection). Cell type and time point are not known. V gene TRBV12-3 or TRBV12-4 combines with J gene TRBJ1-5; 11 positions match TRBD1. The CDR3 sequence is CASSFGTGGNQPQHF. The CDR3 nucleotides are TGTGCCAGCAGTTTCGGGACAGGGGGTAATCAGCCCCAGCATTTT.